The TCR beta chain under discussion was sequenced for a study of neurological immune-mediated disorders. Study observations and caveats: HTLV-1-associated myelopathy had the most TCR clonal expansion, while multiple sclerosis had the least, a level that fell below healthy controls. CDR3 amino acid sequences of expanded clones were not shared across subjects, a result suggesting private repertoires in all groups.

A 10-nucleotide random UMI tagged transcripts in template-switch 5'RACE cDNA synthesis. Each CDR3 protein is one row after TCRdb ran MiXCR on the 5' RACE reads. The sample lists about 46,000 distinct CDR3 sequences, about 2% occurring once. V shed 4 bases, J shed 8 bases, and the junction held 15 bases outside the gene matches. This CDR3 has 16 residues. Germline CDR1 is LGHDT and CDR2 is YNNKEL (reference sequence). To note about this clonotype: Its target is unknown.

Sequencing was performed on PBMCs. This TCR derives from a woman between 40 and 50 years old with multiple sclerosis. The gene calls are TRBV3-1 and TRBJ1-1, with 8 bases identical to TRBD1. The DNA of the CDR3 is TGTGCCAGCAGCCGCGGACAGGGCAGAGGGAATTCGGAAGCTTTCTTT. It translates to CASSRGQGRGNSEAFF.